The clone carrying this TCR beta chain turned up a few times. Its antigen remains unknown. A sort by CD45RO/CCR7/CD25/CD127/CD95/CD27 yielded CD4+ naive, central memory, regulatory and stem cell-like memory cells. Purity above 95% was achieved in all sorted populations. The source of the sample is a study of beta chain features in type 1 diabetes. Across the whole study: Examination covered fewer than 110 million sorted cells spanning all samples.

Every bit of the isolated RNA underwent reverse transcription, so sequencing read expressed TCRB transcripts. The method was immunoSEQ multiplex PCR; TCRdb's version includes in-frame clones alone and lacks a portion of them. The sample consists of nearly 350,000 clones, about a tenth of them appearing once. The V segment lost 1 base and the J segment 8 bases; nucleotides outside the gene matches: 10. The germline gives CDR1 SGHDT, CDR2 YYEEEE. This CDR3 has 16 residues. Overall study results and limits: Fewer junction insertions and more nucleotide deletions appeared in type 1 diabetes patients. A moderate, significant TCRB CDR3 shortening appeared in type 1 diabetes across four CD4+ subsets.

Sequencing was done on a sample of central memory CD4+ T cells from blood. This chain links TRBV5-6 with TRBJ2-2, with TRBD1 matching over 8 bases. The TCR was taken from a young man with type 1 diabetes. The CDR3 region is CASSLYRQGIWGELFF. The CDR3 DNA sequence: TGTGCCAGCAGCTTGTACCGACAGGGGATCTGGGGGGAGCTGTTTTTT. The variable domain in full, completed from reference TRBV5-6 and TRBJ2-2, reads DAGVTQSPTHLIKTRGQQVTLRCSPKSGHDTVSWYQQALGQGPQFIFQYYEEEERQRGNFPDRFSGHQFPNYSSELNVNALLLGDSALYLCASSLYRQGIWGELFFGEGSRLTVL.